Listed below are T cell receptor beta chains from one sample, sequenced in a study of control samples from healthy donors and cancer patients. This table comes from immunoSEQ multiplex PCR, and its TCRdb copy is limited to in-frame clones, with some not included. The data show about 97,000 clones, with approximately 90% seen just once and roughly 7.7% held by the top ten. The sample taken for sequencing was blood. The source is a young man in good health. Each CDR3 is given with its conserved first and last residue. A D gene is named only where the DNA matches it firmly. Clone size is not always given. Where it is, it says once, few, many or a class for expanded clones.

CDR3	DNA	size	V	J	D
CASTGGQTYNEQFF	TGTGCCAGCACTGGGGGACAGACCTACAATGAGCAGTTCTTC	.	TRBV7-9	TRBJ2-1	TRBD1
CASSPGPIYEQYF	TGCGCCAGCAGCCCCGGGCCGATCTACGAGCAGTACTTC	.	TRBV5-1	TRBJ2-7	.
CASSFGRAYEQYF	TGTGCCAGCAGTTTCGGCAGGGCCTACGAGCAGTACTTC	.	TRBV27	TRBJ2-7	.
CASSYSVGLGTEAFF	TGTGCCAGCAGTTACTCTGTGGGGCTGGGTACTGAAGCTTTCTTT	.	TRBV6-6	TRBJ1-1	.
CASSRKGGNLGTQYF	TGTGCCAGCAGTAGAAAAGGGGGAAATTTGGGGACCCAGTACTTC	.	TRBV6-5	TRBJ2-5	.
CASSFQGARTEAFF	TGTGCCAGCAGCTTCCAGGGGGCGAGGACTGAAGCTTTCTTT	.	TRBV11-2	TRBJ1-1	TRBD1
CASSRGANTEAFF	TGTGCCAGCAGTCGAGGGGCTAACACTGAAGCTTTCTTT	once	TRBV27	TRBJ1-1	.
CATSRDWPRREGLTGELFF	TGTGCCACCAGCAGAGATTGGCCGCGGCGGGAGGGCCTCACCGGGGAGCTGTTTTTT	.	TRBV15	TRBJ2-2	TRBD2
CASSNPGFGTSPHKQYF	TGTGCCAGCAGCAACCCAGGGTTCGGGACTAGCCCCCACAAGCAGTACTTC	.	TRBV21-1	TRBJ2-7	.
CAWSSGQGLAAFF	TGTGCCTGGAGTTCAGGTCAGGGGCTGGCAGCTTTCTTT	.	TRBV30	TRBJ1-1	.